This TCR beta chain came from a study of blood T cells in healthy people across ages. CDR1 is MDHEN and CDR2 is SYDVKM in the germline V gene. The V gene lost 4 bases and the J gene lost 1 base, with 8 bases spanning the gap. This CDR3 has 13 residues. Whole-study results and caveats: Unknown donor CMV status possibly confounded expanded clonotype changes. Higher naive T cell percentage went strongly together with higher TCR beta diversity.

This clonotype was observed a handful of times. Antigen: not known. Primers used in a second PCR of roughly 6 to 11 cycles were a sample-barcoded 5' primer and a J-beta primer mix. TCRdb called the 5' RACE reads again in MiXCR, with one record for every CDR3 protein. The data show over 950,000 distinct CDR3 sequences, roughly 51% seen once. The sample comprised blood. This chain links TRBV28 with TRBJ2-7, with a tentative D call TRBD1 (5 bases). The TCR comes from a woman between 55 and 75 years old in good health. The CDR3 DNA sequence: TGTGCCAGCAGTTGGCCAGGGTCCTACGAGCAGTACTTC. Its protein is CASSWPGSYEQYF. Looking up the rest from reference TRBV28 and TRBJ2-7 gives the full variable domain: DVKVTQSSRYLVKRTGEKVFLECVQDMDHENMFWYRQDPGLGLRLIYFSYDVKMKEKGDIPEGYSVSREKKERFSLILESASTNQTSMYLCASSWPGSYEQYFGPGTRLTVT.